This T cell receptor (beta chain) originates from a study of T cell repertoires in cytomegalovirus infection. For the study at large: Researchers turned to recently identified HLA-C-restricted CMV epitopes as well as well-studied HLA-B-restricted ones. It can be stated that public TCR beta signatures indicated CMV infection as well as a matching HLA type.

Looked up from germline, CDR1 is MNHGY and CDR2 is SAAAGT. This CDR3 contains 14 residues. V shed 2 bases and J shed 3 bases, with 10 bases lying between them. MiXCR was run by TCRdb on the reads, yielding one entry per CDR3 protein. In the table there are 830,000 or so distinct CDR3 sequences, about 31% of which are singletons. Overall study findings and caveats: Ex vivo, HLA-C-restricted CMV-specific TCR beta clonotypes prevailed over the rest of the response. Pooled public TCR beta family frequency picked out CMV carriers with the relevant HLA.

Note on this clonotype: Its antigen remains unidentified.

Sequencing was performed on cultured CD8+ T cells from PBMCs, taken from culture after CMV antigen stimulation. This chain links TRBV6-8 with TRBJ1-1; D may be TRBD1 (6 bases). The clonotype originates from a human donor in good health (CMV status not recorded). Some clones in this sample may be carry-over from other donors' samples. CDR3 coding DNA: TGTGCCAGCAGTTACCGGGGGGCGGACACTGAAGCTTTCTTT. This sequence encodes CASSYRGADTEAFF.